What follows is one TCR beta chain and its context. These data are taken from a study of blood T cell repertoires in COVID-19. Overall study: The cDNA or gDNA used as material had been derived from T cells, B-cell-depleted T cells, or PBMCs.

V dropped 6 bases and J dropped 2 bases, with 8 bases sitting between them. The CDR3 is 13 amino acids. The germline V gene has CDR1 MDHEN and CDR2 SYDVKM. Authors' methods: Amplification with reference gene primers provided the estimates of nucleated cell counts. Using immunoSEQ multiplex PCR, the repertoire was profiled, and TCRdb retains in-frame clones only, with some absent. That table is the source of V, J and clone size, and D and trimming were worked out from the DNA. The sample consists of 210,000 or so clones, around 80% of them appearing once. This rearrangement joins TRBV28 to TRBJ1-5; no definite D call. Sequencing used peripheral blood. The receptor was isolated from a woman older than 75 with active or convalescent COVID-19. Here the CDR3 DNA reads TGTGCCAGCAGACCCTTAGGCAATCAGCCCCAGCATTTT. Translated: CASRPLGNQPQHF.